This T cell receptor (beta chain) was captured in a study of Ad26.COV2.S vaccination and SARS-CoV-2 variants. This table comes from immunoSEQ multiplex PCR, and its TCRdb copy is limited to in-frame clones, with some not included. The table shows about 320,000 clones, with 86% occurring only once. Treatment reported: roughly 19 received Ad26.COV2.S at low or high dose, single or two shots; about 5 received placebo; per-sample allocation not given. The samples date from day 63 after the first vaccine or placebo injection. Germline V lookup: CDR1 SQVTM, CDR2 ANQGSEA. The trim removed 7 bases at V and 6 bases at J, leaving 13 bases unmatched. The CDR3 consists of 14 residues.

The specimen comprised peripheral blood, sampled in a trial of Ad26.COV2.S vaccine versus placebo. The chain couples TRBV29-1 to TRBJ2-3; 7 positions match TRBD2. This clonotype was obtained from a person between 18 and 65 years old who received the Ad26.COV2.S COVID-19 vaccine or a placebo. This chain's CDR3 is CSAQSGDAPDTQYF. CDR3 coding DNA: TGCAGCGCCCAAAGCGGGGACGCACCGGATACGCAGTATTTT.